What follows are 28 T cell receptor beta chains derived from one specimen sequenced in a study of CD4 T cells in relation to SARS-CoV-2 and coronaviruses. TCRdb keeps only in-frame clones here, not all; method: immunoSEQ multiplex PCR. The sample holds more than 15,000 clones, around 73% seen once. These TCRs are of unknown antigen specificity. Before the COVID-19 pandemic, during about 2011-2019, CD4+ T cells were taken from unexposed donors. Isolation of CD4+ T cells took place after nine to ten days in culture. Sequenced: CD4+ T cells from PBMCs, cultured in vitro. These receptors were obtained from a human donor in good health.

Only one count was recorded for this clone. The chain is built from TRBV24-1 and TRBJ2-2; 16 nucleotides agree with TRBD2. CDR1 and CDR2 (germline): KGHDR, SFDVKD. V dropped 3 bases and J dropped 5; count of bases not matched to a gene: 8. The CDR3 covers 19 residues. CDR3 region: CATSDRGTSGRARTGELFF. CDR3 DNA: TGTGCCACCAGTGATCGCGGGACTAGCGGGAGGGCCCGGACCGGGGAGCTGTTTTTT.

The gene calls are TRBV28 and TRBJ1-5; D gene uncertain. Germline V gives CDR1 MDHEN, CDR2 SYDVKM. V dropped 3 bases and J dropped 7 bases, with 10 bases sitting between them. The length of the CDR3 is 13 residues. The CDR3 spells CASSFFAGQPQHF. Here the CDR3 DNA reads TGTGCCAGCAGTTTCTTTGCGGGACAGCCCCAGCATTTT.

The chain recombines TRBV27 with TRBJ1-6; a possible D gene is TRBD1 (6 bases). Trimming shortened V by 0 bases and J by 7 bases, and 28 bases separated the two germline ends. This CDR3 spans 21 amino acids. In germline, CDR1 is MNHEY, CDR2 SMNVEV (reference sequence). The CDR3: CASSLSYIPLRGESENSPLHF. CDR3 sequence (DNA): TGTGCCAGCAGTTTATCGTATATTCCCCTAAGGGGGGAATCGGAAAATTCACCCCTCCACTTT.

The chain links TRBV18 to TRBJ1-1; D is unresolved. Trimming removed 4 bases from V and 1 base from J, with 7 bases in between. The germline V gene has CDR1 KGHSH and CDR2 LQKENI. This CDR3 is 13 amino acids long. The CDR3 loop reads CASSLRTNTEAFF. CDR3 nucleotide sequence: TGTGCCAGCTCACTACGTACGAACACTGAAGCTTTCTTT.

The chain combines TRBV24-1 with TRBJ2-1; 12 bases line up with TRBD2. V was clipped by 10 bases and J by 4 bases; unmatched bases: 4. CDR1 and CDR2 from the germline V gene are KGHDR and SFDVKD. The CDR3 totals 14 residues. CDR3 residues: CATGTSGPYNEQFF. In DNA form, the CDR3 reads TGTGCCACAGGGACTAGCGGGCCGTACAATGAGCAGTTCTTC.

The J gene is TRBJ2-3, the V gene TRBV10-3; D might be TRBD2 (5 bases). Deletions cut 9 bases from V and 6 bases from J, with 16 bases between. Germline loops: CDR1 ENHRY, CDR2 SYGVKD. The CDR3 has 13 amino acids. CDR3 protein: CAMLLSVLDTQYF. For the CDR3, the DNA is TGTGCCATGCTTCTTAGCGTATTGGATACGCAGTATTTT.

The table lists this clone with a few counts. The V call is TRBV7-3, the J call TRBJ2-6, with D possibly being TRBD2 (5 bases). CDR3 length: 16 amino acids. Germline V gives CDR1 SGHTA, CDR2 FQGTGA. The V gene lost 4 bases and the J gene lost 0 bases, with 10 bases spanning the gap. The CDR3 DNA sequence: TGTGCCAGCAGCTCCGGACTGTCCTCTGGGGCCAACGTCCTGACTTTC. Translation: CASSSGLSSGANVLTF. The full variable domain, rest sourced from reference TRBV7-3 and TRBJ2-6, is GAGVSQTPSNKVTEKGKYVELRCDPISGHTALYWYRQSLGQGPEFLIYFQGTGAADDSGLPNDRFFAVRPEGSVSTLKIQRTERGDSAVYLCASSSGLSSGANVLTFGAGSRLTVL.

The chain recombines TRBV5-1 with TRBJ1-6; a weak D match, TRBD1 (5 bases). Germline-derived CDR1 and CDR2 are SGHRS and YFSETQ. This CDR3 has 14 amino acids. Between the trimmed V and J ends, which lost 2 bases and 8 bases, there was a span of 11 bases. The CDR3 DNA is TGCGCCAGCAGCTTATCAGGAGGGGATTCACCCCTCCACTTT. It is translated as CASSLSGGDSPLHF.

J is TRBJ1-5 and V is TRBV2, with D hard to call. The germline gives CDR1 SNHLY, CDR2 FYNNEI. This CDR3 region has 11 residues. V was pared by 6 bases and J by 6 bases, with 6 bases between. The CDR3 loop reads CASRLGQPQHF. The CDR3 DNA reads TGTGCCAGCAGGCTGGGTCAGCCCCAGCATTTT.

The CDR3 is CASSPGGTVGLAEAFF. As DNA, the CDR3 is TGCGCCAGCAGCCCGGGGGGGACAGTTGGGTTAGCTGAAGCTTTCTTT. The chain joins TRBV5-1 to TRBJ1-1; 7 nucleotides line up with TRBD1. The germline V gene encodes CDR1 SGHRS and CDR2 YFSETQ. CDR3 size: 16 residues. V lost 4 bases, J lost 6 bases, and 15 bases stayed unmatched.

This sequence joins TRBV30 and TRBJ1-1, with 8 bases lining up with TRBD1. This CDR3 is built from 14 residues. The V segment lost 4 bases and the J segment 1 base; nucleotides outside the gene matches: 5. Germline CDR1 GTSNPN, CDR2 SVGIG (reference sequence). The CDR3 sequence is CAWNLDRGNTEAFF. In DNA form, the CDR3 reads TGTGCCTGGAACCTCGACAGGGGGAACACTGAAGCTTTCTTT.

This chain links TRBV4-1 with TRBJ1-2; 12 nucleotides line up with TRBD1. The J segment lost 6 bases and the V segment lost 2 bases, leaving 4 bases of the junction unmatched. The CDR3 covers 15 residues. CDR1 and CDR2 (germline): MGHRA, YSYEKL. CDR3 amino acids: CASSQKGQGADGYTF. In DNA, the CDR3 is TGCGCCAGCAGCCAAAAGGGACAGGGGGCCGATGGCTACACCTTC.

This sequence joins TRBV6-1 and TRBJ1-1; D may be TRBD1 (6 bases). Germline V lookup: CDR1 MNHNS, CDR2 SASEGT. The CDR3 extends over 14 amino acids. V dropped 3 bases and J dropped 5 bases, with 13 bases sitting between them. CDR3 sequence: CASSDLQGRTEAFF. CDR3 in DNA: TGTGCCAGCAGTGACCTACAGGGTCGGACTGAAGCTTTCTTT.

The chain couples TRBV25-1 to TRBJ1-1; tentatively, D is TRBD1 (6 bases). Per germline, CDR1 MGHDK and CDR2 SYGVNS. Trimming took off 4 bases at V and 4 bases at J, with 13 bases between the two ends. This CDR3 is 14 amino acids long. CDR3 nucleotide sequence: TGTGCCAGCAGTGTGGCAGGCAGGGGCACTGAAGCTTTCTTT. Its translation: CASSVAGRGTEAFF.

This clone was seen only once. This chain links TRBV12-3 or TRBV12-4 with TRBJ1-1; no firm D call. The CDR3 totals 13 residues. The CDR3 DNA is TGTCTCTCGGCACGACGGTTGAACACTGAAGCTTTCTTT. Translation gives CLSARRLNTEAFF.

This clone has more than one count but fewer than ten. The chain links TRBV6-4 to TRBJ2-1, with 14 bases fitting TRBD2. The germline V gene has CDR1 MRHNA and CDR2 SNTAGT. The J segment lost 4 bases and the V segment lost 10 bases, leaving 21 bases of the junction unmatched. CDR3 length equals 20 residues. CDR3 coding DNA: TGTGCCACCCCGTCCGAGGGTCGACTAGCGGGAGGGCCGGATTACAATGAGCAGTTCTTC. Its translation: CATPSEGRLAGGPDYNEQFF.

CDR3 amino acids: CASTDFPGDPNEQFF. CDR3 bases: TGTGCCAGTACTGACTTTCCGGGGGACCCCAATGAGCAGTTCTTC. V is TRBV19 and J is TRBJ2-1; possibly TRBD2 for D (6 bases). The V and J ends lost 7 bases and 6 bases respectively, with 19 bases between them. The CDR3 has 15 amino acids. CDR1 is LNHDA, CDR2 SQIVND, per germline (reference sequence). The variable domain in full, with the rest retrieved from reference TRBV19 and TRBJ2-1, is DGGITQSPKYLFRKEGQNVTLSCEQNLNHDAMYWYRQDPGQGLRLIYYSQIVNDFQKGDIAEGYSVSREKKESFPLTVTSAQKNPTAFYLCASTDFPGDPNEQFFGPGTRLTVL.

V gene TRBV10-3 combines with J gene TRBJ1-1; a weak D match, TRBD1 (5 bases). Trimming pared 4 bases from V and 1 base from J, leaving 13 bases between. CDR3 length: 15 residues. Germline V CDR1 and CDR2: ENHRY, SYGVKD. This CDR3 is CAISAPGLKNTEAFF. CDR3 in DNA: TGTGCCATCAGTGCTCCGGGACTTAAGAACACTGAAGCTTTCTTT.

The chain links TRBV27 to TRBJ2-5; 8 nucleotides match TRBD2. The trim removed 7 bases at V and 5 bases at J, leaving 18 bases unmatched. Germline V CDR1 and CDR2: MNHEY, SMNVEV (reference sequence). The CDR3 sequence is 17 residues long. The CDR3 reads CASTLPGYSGSGETQYF. The CDR3, as DNA: TGTGCCAGCACCTTACCAGGTTACAGCGGGAGTGGGGAGACCCAGTACTTC.

The rearrangement uses TRBV19 and TRBJ1-1, with 7 nucleotides matching TRBD1. This CDR3 spans 13 amino acids. V gave up 6 bases and J gave up 4 bases; unmatched junction bases: 5. Germline-derived CDR1 and CDR2 are LNHDA and SQIVND (reference sequence). The CDR3 protein is CASRIQGFTEAFF. CDR3 in DNA: TGTGCCAGTAGGATACAGGGGTTCACTGAAGCTTTCTTT. The complete variable domain, with remaining parts taken from reference TRBV19 and TRBJ1-1, reads DGGITQSPKYLFRKEGQNVTLSCEQNLNHDAMYWYRQDPGQGLRLIYYSQIVNDFQKGDIAEGYSVSREKKESFPLTVTSAQKNPTAFYLCASRIQGFTEAFFGQGTRLTVV.

CDR3 nucleotide sequence: TGTGCCAGCAGTTTTGTCGGACCCACTGAAGCTTTCTTT. Translation: CASSFVGPTEAFF. This sequence joins TRBV27 and TRBJ1-1; no clear D gene. Germline V gene data show CDR1 as MNHEY and CDR2 as SMNVEV (reference sequence). The CDR3 is made up of 13 amino acids. The V end was cut by 3 bases, the J end by 4 bases, with 9 bases between.

The chain combines TRBV30 with TRBJ1-5; 10 bases match TRBD1. CDR1 is GTSNPN, CDR2 SVGIG, per germline (reference sequence). The CDR3 totals 13 residues. V shed 5 bases, J shed 7 bases, and the junction held 5 bases outside the gene matches. The CDR3 nucleotides are TGTGCCTGGGACAGGGGGCGAAGCCAGCCCCAGCATTTT. This gives the protein CAWDRGRSQPQHF. The entire variable domain, with the rest obtained from reference TRBV30 and TRBJ1-5, is as follows: SQTIHQWPATLVQPVGSPLSLECTVEGTSNPNLYWYRQAAGRGLQLLFYSVGIGQISSEVPQNLSASRPQDRQFILSSKKLLLSDSGFYLCAWDRGRSQPQHFGDGTRLSIL.

This sequence joins TRBV6-1 and TRBJ2-1; 8 nucleotides match TRBD1. Trimming removed 2 bases from V and 7 bases from J; junction bases left unmatched: 7. The germline V gene encodes CDR1 MNHNS and CDR2 SASEGT. The CDR3 extends over 15 amino acids. The CDR3 DNA is TGTGCCAGCAGTGAATGGCAGGGGGCCTCGAATGAGCAGTTCTTC. Translated, it gives CASSEWQGASNEQFF.

The J gene is TRBJ2-1, the V gene TRBV12-3 or TRBV12-4, with D possibly being TRBD1 (5 bases). V gave up 8 bases and J gave up 10 bases, with 15 bases separating them. The CDR3 runs 12 residues. The CDR3 DNA sequence: TGTGCCAGCCGTCTGACAGACCTAGAGCAGTTCTTC. The encoded protein is CASRLTDLEQFF.

This chain connects TRBV12-5 to TRBJ2-5; the D is unclear. With 6 bases removed from V and 5 bases from J, the gap between germline ends came to 16 bases. Germline values: CDR1 LGHNT, CDR2 FRNRAP. This CDR3 comprises 14 residues. The CDR3 region has the DNA TGTGCTAGTGGCCCCACTGGTGCACCGGAGACCCAGTACTTC. Protein product: CASGPTGAPETQYF.

V and J are TRBV5-4 and TRBJ2-6; TRBD2 matches 11 bases. Germline V gene lookup returns CDR1 SGHNT and CDR2 YYREEE (reference sequence). The CDR3 spans 18 residues. Germline trimming cut 0 bases from V and 8 bases from J; bases unmatched to any gene: 10. CDR3 sequence reads: CASSLEVGPSGRSNVLTF. The DNA of the CDR3 is TGTGCCAGCAGCTTGGAGGTGGGACCTAGCGGGAGGTCCAACGTCCTGACTTTC.

This chain joins TRBV5-4 and TRBJ1-6; 10 bases line up with TRBD1. The CDR3 extends over 15 amino acids. CDR1 is SGHNT, CDR2 YYREEE, per germline (reference sequence). V gave up 4 bases and J gave up 9 bases; unmatched junction bases: 7. CDR3 nucleotides: TGTGCCAGCAGCACATGGACAGGGGGATCTTCACCCCTCCACTTT. This gives the protein CASSTWTGGSSPLHF.

The chain uses TRBV6-6 and TRBJ2-3; 10 bases are shared with TRBD1. Germline loops: CDR1 MNHNY, CDR2 SVGAGI (reference sequence). CDR3 length: 16 residues. With 6 bases clipped from V and 3 bases from J, the junction kept 9 bases outside the gene matches. The CDR3, as DNA: TGTGCCAGCAGCCCCGGTGGACAGGGGGGAACAGATACGCAGTATTTT. It codes for CASSPGGQGGTDTQYF.